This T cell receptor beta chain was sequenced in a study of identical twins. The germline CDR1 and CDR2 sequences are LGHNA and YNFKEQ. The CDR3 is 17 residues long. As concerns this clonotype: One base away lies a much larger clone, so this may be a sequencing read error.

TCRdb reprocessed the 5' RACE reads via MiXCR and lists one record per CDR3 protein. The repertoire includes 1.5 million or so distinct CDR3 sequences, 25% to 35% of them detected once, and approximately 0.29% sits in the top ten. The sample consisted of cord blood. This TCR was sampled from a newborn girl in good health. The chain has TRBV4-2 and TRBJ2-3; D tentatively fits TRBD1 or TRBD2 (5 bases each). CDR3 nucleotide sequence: TGTGCCAGCAGCCCCCGAAAGTTGGGGGATAGCATAGATACGCAGTATTTT. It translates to CASSPRKLGDSIDTQYF.